This T cell receptor (beta chain) was captured by sequencing in a study of blood T cell repertoires in COVID-19. The wider study: The United States, Italy and Spain provided the acute and convalescent COVID-19 samples. PBMCs, B-cell-depleted T cells, or T cells provided the cDNA or gDNA that made up the material.

As originally analysed: Researchers report that nucleated cell counts were estimated from reference gene primer amplification. Sequencing was performed with immunoSEQ multiplex PCR; in TCRdb, only in-frame clones are kept and a portion is missing. The DNA was the basis for D and trimming; V, J and clone size are from that table. In the table there are hundreds of thousands of clones, roughly 91% of which are singletons. This CDR3 spans 14 amino acids. Germline CDR1 is MGHDK and CDR2 is SYGVNS. V was clipped by 7 bases and J by 4 bases, with 16 bases between them. Enrolment of Seattle patients took place during active infection, and they were followed longitudinally.

The TCR comes from a woman in her 50s with COVID-19, enrolled during active disease. The V gene is TRBV25-1, the J gene TRBJ1-1, with D maybe TRBD1 (5 bases). Input material: peripheral blood. CDR3 coding DNA: TGTGCCAGCACGGGGGAAGCTTTCGGCACTGAAGCTTTCTTT. The encoded protein is CASTGEAFGTEAFF.